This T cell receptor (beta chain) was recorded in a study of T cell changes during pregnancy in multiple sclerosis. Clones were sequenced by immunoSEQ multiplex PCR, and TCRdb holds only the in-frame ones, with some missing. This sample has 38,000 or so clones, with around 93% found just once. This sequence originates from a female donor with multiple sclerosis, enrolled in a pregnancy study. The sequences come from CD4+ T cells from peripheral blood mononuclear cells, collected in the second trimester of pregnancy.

CDR3 bases: TGTGCCAGCAGCTTAACTAGCGGGGGGGCCTACTACAATGAGCAGTTCTTC. Amino acids: CASSLTSGGAYYNEQFF. The J gene is TRBJ2-1, the V gene TRBV7-2; the match to TRBD2 covers 13 bases. The V segment lost 2 bases and the J segment 3 bases; nucleotides outside the gene matches: 4. The length of the CDR3 is 17 residues. Germline CDR1 is SGHTA and CDR2 is FQGNSA. The whole variable domain, remainder taken from reference TRBV7-2 and TRBJ2-1, is GAGVSQSPSNKVTEKGKDVELRCDPISGHTALYWYRQSLGQGLEFLIYFQGNSAPDKSGLPSDRFSAERTGGSVSTLTIQRTQQEDSAVYLCASSLTSGGAYYNEQFFGPGTRLTVL.